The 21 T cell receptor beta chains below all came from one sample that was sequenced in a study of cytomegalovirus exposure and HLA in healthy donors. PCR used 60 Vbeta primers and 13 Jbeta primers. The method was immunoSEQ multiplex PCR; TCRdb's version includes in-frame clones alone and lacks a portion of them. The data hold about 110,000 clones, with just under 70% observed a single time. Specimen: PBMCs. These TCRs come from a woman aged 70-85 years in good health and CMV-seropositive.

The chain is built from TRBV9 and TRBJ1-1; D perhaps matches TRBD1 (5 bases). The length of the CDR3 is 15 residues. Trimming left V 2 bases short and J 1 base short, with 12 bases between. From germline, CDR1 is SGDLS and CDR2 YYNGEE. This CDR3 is CASSVAQDPNTEAFF. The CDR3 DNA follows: TGTGCCAGCAGCGTCGCACAGGATCCGAACACTGAAGCTTTCTTT. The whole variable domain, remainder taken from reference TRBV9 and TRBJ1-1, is DSGVTQTPKHLITATGQRVTLRCSPRSGDLSVYWYQQSLDQGLQFLIQYYNGEERAKGNILERFSAQQFPDLHSELNLSSLELGDSALYFCASSVAQDPNTEAFFGQGTRLTVV.

CDR3 nucleotide sequence: TGTGCCAGCTCACCTCTGCCACTAGCGGGGGGCCTCTACGAGCAGTACTTC. Encoded protein: CASSPLPLAGGLYEQYF. The chain couples TRBV18 to TRBJ2-7; TRBD2 aligns across 12 bases. The CDR3 sequence is 17 residues long. Trimming removed 3 bases from V and 3 bases from J; junction bases left unmatched: 9. Germline CDR1 and CDR2: KGHSH and LQKENI.

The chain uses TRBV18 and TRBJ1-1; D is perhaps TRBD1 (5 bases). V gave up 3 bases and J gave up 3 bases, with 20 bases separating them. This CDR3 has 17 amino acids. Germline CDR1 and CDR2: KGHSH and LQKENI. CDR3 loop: CASSPRVPLGEDTEAFF. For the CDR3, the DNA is TGTGCCAGCTCACCCCGAGTCCCTCTGGGGGAGGACACTGAAGCTTTCTTT.

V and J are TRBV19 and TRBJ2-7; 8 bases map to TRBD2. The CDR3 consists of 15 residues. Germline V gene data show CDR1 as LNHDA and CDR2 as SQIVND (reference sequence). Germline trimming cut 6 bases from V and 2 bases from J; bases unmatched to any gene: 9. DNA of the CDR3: TGTGCCAGTAGCCTTAGCGGGGCGATTACCTACGAGCAGTACTTC. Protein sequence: CASSLSGAITYEQYF.

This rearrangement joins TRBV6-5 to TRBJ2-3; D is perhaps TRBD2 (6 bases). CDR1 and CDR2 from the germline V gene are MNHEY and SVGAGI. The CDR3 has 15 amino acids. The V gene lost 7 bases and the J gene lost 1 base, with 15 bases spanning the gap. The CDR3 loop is CASTAKASGTDTQYF. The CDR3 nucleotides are TGTGCCAGCACCGCGAAGGCTAGCGGCACAGATACGCAGTATTTT.

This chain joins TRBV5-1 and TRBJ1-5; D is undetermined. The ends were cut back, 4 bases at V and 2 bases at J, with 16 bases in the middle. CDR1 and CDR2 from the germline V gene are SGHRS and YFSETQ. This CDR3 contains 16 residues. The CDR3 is CASSPGEVIGNQPQHF. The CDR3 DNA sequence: TGCGCCAGCAGCCCGGGAGAGGTTATCGGCAATCAGCCCCAGCATTTT.

The CDR3 sequence is CASTKGTLQETQYF. The CDR3 DNA sequence: TGTGCCAGCACCAAAGGGACTCTCCAAGAGACCCAGTACTTC. The V call is TRBV2, the J call TRBJ2-5, with a weak D call TRBD2 (6 bases). This CDR3 is built from 14 residues. V lost 7 bases and J lost 1, with 13 bases in between. The germline V gene encodes CDR1 SNHLY and CDR2 FYNNEI.

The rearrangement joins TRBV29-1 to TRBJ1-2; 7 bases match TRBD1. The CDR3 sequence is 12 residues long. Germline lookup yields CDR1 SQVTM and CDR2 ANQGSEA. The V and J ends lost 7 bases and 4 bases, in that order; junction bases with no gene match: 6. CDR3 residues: CSEGGQSYGYTF. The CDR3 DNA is TGCAGCGAGGGGGGACAGAGCTATGGCTACACCTTC.

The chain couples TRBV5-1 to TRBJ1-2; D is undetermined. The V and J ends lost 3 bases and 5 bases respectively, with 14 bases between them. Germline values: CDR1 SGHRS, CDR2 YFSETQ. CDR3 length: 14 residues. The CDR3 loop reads CASSYNSDGYGYTF. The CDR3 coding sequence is TGCGCCAGCAGCTACAATAGCGACGGGTATGGCTACACCTTC. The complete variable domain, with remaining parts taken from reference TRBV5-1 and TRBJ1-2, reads KAGVTQTPRYLIKTRGQQVTLSCSPISGHRSVSWYQQTPGQGLQFLFEYFSETQRNKGNFPGRFSGRQFSNSRSEMNVSTLELGDSALYLCASSYNSDGYGYTFGSGTRLTVV.

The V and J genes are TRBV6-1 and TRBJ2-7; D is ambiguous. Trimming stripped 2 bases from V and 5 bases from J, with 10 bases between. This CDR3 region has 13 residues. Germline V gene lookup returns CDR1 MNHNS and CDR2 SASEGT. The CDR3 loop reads CASSEIVADEQYF. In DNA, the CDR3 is TGTGCCAGCAGTGAAATAGTCGCCGACGAGCAGTACTTC.

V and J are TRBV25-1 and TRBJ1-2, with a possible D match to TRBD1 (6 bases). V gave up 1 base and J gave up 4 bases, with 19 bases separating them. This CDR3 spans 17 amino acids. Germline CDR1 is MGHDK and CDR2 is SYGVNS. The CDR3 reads CASSESQGGRGFYGYTF. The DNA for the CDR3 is TGTGCCAGCAGTGAATCGCAAGGGGGAAGAGGATTCTATGGCTACACCTTC.

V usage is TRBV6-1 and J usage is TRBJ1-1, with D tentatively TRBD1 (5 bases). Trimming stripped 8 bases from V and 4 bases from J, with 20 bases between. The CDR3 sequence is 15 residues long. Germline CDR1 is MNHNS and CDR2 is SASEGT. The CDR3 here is CASSDVTQGGTEAFF. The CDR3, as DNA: TGTGCCAGCTCCGACGTGACCCAGGGAGGCACTGAAGCTTTCTTT.

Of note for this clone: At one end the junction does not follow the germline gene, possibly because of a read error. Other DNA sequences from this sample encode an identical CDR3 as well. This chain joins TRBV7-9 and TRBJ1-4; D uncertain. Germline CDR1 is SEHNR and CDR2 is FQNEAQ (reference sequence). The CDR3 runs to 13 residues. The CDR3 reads CASSLTGGEKLFF. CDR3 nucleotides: TGTGCCAGCAGCTTAACGGGCGGGGAAAAGCTGTTTTTT.

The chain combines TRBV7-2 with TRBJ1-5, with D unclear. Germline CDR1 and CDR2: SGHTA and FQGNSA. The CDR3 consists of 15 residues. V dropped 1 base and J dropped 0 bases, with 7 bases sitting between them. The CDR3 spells CASSLEASSNQPQHF. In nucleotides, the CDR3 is TGTGCCAGCAGCTTAGAAGCGTCTAGCAATCAGCCCCAGCATTTT.

CDR3 loop: CASSQSGGAVETQYF. The CDR3 DNA sequence: TGTGCCAGCAGCCAAAGCGGGGGGGCCGTTGAGACCCAGTACTTC. The V gene is TRBV7-2, the J gene TRBJ2-5; 10 nucleotides line up with TRBD2. V lost 5 bases to trimming and J lost 5 bases; unmatched junction nucleotides: 8. The germline V gene encodes CDR1 SGHTA and CDR2 FQGNSA. The CDR3 has 15 residues.

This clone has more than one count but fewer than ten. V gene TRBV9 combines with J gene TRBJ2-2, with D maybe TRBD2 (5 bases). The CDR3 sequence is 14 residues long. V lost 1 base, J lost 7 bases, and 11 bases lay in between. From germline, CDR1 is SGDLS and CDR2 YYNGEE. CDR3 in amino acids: CASSVLTEGGELFF. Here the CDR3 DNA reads TGTGCCAGCAGCGTATTGACCGAGGGCGGGGAGCTGTTTTTT.

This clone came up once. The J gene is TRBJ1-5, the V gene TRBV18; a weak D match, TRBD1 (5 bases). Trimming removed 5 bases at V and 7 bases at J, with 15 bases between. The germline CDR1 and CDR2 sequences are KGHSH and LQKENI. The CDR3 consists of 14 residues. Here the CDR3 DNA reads TGTGCCAGCTCAAGGGCAGGGAATGGGCAGCCCCAGCATTTT. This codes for CASSRAGNGQPQHF. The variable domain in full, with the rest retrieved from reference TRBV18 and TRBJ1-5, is NAGVMQNPRHLVRRRGQEARLRCSPMKGHSHVYWYRQLPEEGLKFMVYLQKENIIDESGMPKERFSAEFPKEGPSILRIQQVVRGDSAAYFCASSRAGNGQPQHFGDGTRLSIL.

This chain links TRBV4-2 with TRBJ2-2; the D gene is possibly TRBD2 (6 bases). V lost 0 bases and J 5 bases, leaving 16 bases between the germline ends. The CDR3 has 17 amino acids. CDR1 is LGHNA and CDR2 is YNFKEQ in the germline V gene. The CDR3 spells CASSQETGVGRTGELFF. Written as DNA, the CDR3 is TGTGCCAGCAGCCAAGAAACGGGGGTGGGTCGGACCGGGGAGCTGTTTTTT.

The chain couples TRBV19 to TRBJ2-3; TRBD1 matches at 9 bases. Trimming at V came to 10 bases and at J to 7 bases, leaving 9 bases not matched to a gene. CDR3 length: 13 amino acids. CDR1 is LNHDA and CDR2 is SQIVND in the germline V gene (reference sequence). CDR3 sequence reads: CATLGTGYNTQYF. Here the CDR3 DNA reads TGTGCCACCCTCGGGACAGGGTATAATACGCAGTATTTT.

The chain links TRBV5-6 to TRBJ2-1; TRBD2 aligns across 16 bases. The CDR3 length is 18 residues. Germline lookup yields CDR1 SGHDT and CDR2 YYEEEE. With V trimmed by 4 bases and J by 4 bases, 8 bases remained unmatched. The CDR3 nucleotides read TGTGCCAGCAGCACGGGACTAGCGGGGGGGCCTTTATACAATGAGCAGTTCTTC. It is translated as CASSTGLAGGPLYNEQFF.

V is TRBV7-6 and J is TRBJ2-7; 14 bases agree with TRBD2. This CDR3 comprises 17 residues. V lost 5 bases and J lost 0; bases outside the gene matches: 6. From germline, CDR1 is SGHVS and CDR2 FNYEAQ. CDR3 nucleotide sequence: TGTGCCAGCAGCCCGGGACTAGCGGGGGCTAGCTCCTACGAGCAGTACTTC. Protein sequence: CASSPGLAGASSYEQYF.